This T cell receptor (beta chain) was obtained from a study of T-cell memory formation after mild COVID-19. General study points: Clones that contracted clustered mainly in CM and EM if CD4+ and in EMRA if CD8+. Day 15 to 85 contractors were CD4/CD8 balanced; later expanders leaned CD4+. Confirmation of SARS-CoV-2 specificity was lacking for second-wave clones peaking day 37.

This CDR3 is built from 14 residues. Between the trimmed V and J ends, which lost 6 bases and 0 bases, there was a span of 9 bases. Germline V gene lookup returns CDR1 KGHSH and CDR2 LQKENI. Researchers used 5'RACE with constant-segment primers to make TCR alpha and TCR beta cDNA libraries that carry sample barcodes and UMIs. TCRdb itself ran the 5' RACE reads through MiXCR, one entry per CDR3 protein. The table records about 470,000 distinct CDR3 sequences, around a sixth of them present only once. This clonotype was recorded many times. As yet, its antigen is unknown. This chain links TRBV18 with TRBJ1-5, with D uncertain. Sequenced sample: PBMCs or a T cell subset sorted from them (not recorded which). The TCR was taken from an adult woman who had mild COVID-19 (a few samples of this study predate the infection). Cell type and time point are not known. The CDR3, as DNA: TGTGCCAGCTCCCTCGACGGTAGCAATCAGCCCCAGCATTTT. It yields the protein CASSLDGSNQPQHF.